This paragraph reports one T cell receptor (beta chain). The sample comes from a study of blood T cell repertoires in COVID-19. There are 16 residues in the CDR3. Germline lookup yields CDR1 LNHDA and CDR2 SQIVND (reference sequence). V was shortened by 5 bases and J by 0 bases, with 11 bases between the two germline ends. TCRdb's copy holds only in-frame clones and misses some; the assay was immunoSEQ multiplex PCR. This sample carries 70,000 to 95,000 clones, more than 80% of them seen once, and the ten largest clones take about 12%. The sequencing input was peripheral blood. The rearrangement uses TRBV19 and TRBJ1-6; D is undetermined. This TCR was recovered from a human donor in a cohort sampled during active COVID-19. The chain's CDR3 is CASSPVAISYNSPLHF. The CDR3 DNA follows: TGTGCCAGTAGTCCTGTCGCTATCTCCTATAATTCACCCCTCCACTTT.